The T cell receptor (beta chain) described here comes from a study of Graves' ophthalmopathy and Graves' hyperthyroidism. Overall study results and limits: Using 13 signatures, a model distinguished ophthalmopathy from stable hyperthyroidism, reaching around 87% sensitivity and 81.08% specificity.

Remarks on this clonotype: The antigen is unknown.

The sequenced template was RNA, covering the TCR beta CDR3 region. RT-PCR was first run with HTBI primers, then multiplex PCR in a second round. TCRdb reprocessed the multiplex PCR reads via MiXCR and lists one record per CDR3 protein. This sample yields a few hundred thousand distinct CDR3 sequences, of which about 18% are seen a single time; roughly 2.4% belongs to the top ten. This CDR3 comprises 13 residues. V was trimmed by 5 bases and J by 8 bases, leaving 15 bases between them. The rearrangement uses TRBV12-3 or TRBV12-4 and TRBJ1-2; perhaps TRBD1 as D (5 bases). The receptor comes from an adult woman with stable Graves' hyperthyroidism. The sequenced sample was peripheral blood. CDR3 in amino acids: CASSPNPGPGYTF. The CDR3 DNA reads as TGTGCCAGCAGTCCTAACCCGGGACCCGGCTACACCTTC.